The 26 T cell receptor beta chains below were found in one sample sequenced in a study of Ad26.COV2.S vaccination and SARS-CoV-2 variants. TCRdb's table, derived via immunoSEQ multiplex PCR, lists solely in-frame clones and lacks some. The table has hundreds of thousands of clones, about 89% seen once. Specified treatment: 15 to 20 received Ad26.COV2.S at low or high dose, single or two shots; several received placebo; per-sample allocation not given. Sampling took place 63 days after the first vaccine or placebo injection. This sample comprised peripheral blood, obtained in a trial of Ad26.COV2.S vaccine versus placebo. The receptors shown here come from a person aged 18 to 65 who received the Ad26.COV2.S COVID-19 vaccine or a placebo.

The V gene is TRBV7-9, the J gene TRBJ1-2; 9 bases agree with TRBD1. V was clipped by 4 bases and J by 2 bases; unmatched bases: 5. Germline V CDR1 and CDR2: SEHNR, FQNEAQ (reference sequence). The CDR3 has 15 residues. CDR3 amino acids: CASSSLDRGNYGYTF. CDR3 DNA sequence: TGTGCCAGCAGCTCCCTGGACAGGGGAAACTATGGCTACACCTTC.

The chain combines TRBV18 with TRBJ2-2; D remains ambiguous. The V gene lost 2 bases and the J gene lost 0 bases, with 7 bases spanning the gap. This CDR3 comprises 15 residues. In germline, CDR1 is KGHSH, CDR2 LQKENI. The CDR3 reads CASSPIGSNTGELFF. The CDR3 DNA reads as TGTGCCAGCTCACCAATCGGCTCGAACACCGGGGAGCTGTTTTTT.

The V call is TRBV15, the J call TRBJ2-1; unclear D gene. V lost 4 bases and J 4 bases, leaving 2 bases between the germline ends. CDR3 length: 11 amino acids. The germline V gene has CDR1 LNHNV and CDR2 YYDKDF (reference sequence). CDR3 in amino acids: CATSTYNEQFF. The CDR3, as DNA: TGTGCCACCAGCACATACAATGAGCAGTTCTTC. Together with reference TRBV15 and TRBJ2-1, the CDR3 gives the full variable domain: DAMVIQNPRYQVTQFGKPVTLSCSQTLNHNVMYWYQQKSSQAPKLLFHYYDKDFNNEADTPDNFQSRRPNTSFCFLDIRSPGLGDTAMYLCATSTYNEQFFGPGTRLTVL.

The V call is TRBV7-6, the J call TRBJ2-3; the match to TRBD2 covers 13 bases. The ends lost 3 bases at V and 3 bases at J; junction bases unmatched: 3. In germline, CDR1 is SGHVS, CDR2 FNYEAQ. The CDR3 has 16 residues. The DNA for the CDR3 is TGTGCCAGCAGCTTGACTAGCGGGGGGAGGACAGATACGCAGTATTTT. Translated: CASSLTSGGRTDTQYF.

CDR3 DNA: TGTGCCACCATGGGACCCCCGAGAAATGAGCAGTTCTTC. As protein: CATMGPPRNEQFF. The chain has TRBV15 and TRBJ2-1, with D perhaps assigned TRBD1 or TRBD2 (5 bases each). Germline-derived CDR1 and CDR2 are LNHNV and YYDKDF (reference sequence). The CDR3 length is 13 residues. V shed 7 bases and J shed 7 bases, with 14 bases lying between them.

This clone was recorded once. V and J are TRBV29-1 and TRBJ2-2; a possible D gene is TRBD2 (5 bases). V lost 5 bases, J lost 1 base, and 11 bases lay in between. Germline lookup yields CDR1 SQVTM and CDR2 ANQGSEA. This CDR3 contains 14 residues. The CDR3 reads CSVRRAENTGELFF. In DNA, the CDR3 is TGCAGCGTTCGGCGGGCCGAGAACACCGGGGAGCTGTTTTTT.

CDR3 loop: CASRDSGRNTGELFF. CDR3 coding DNA: TGCGCCAGCAGAGATAGCGGGAGGAACACCGGGGAGCTGTTTTTT. This chain links TRBV10-2 with TRBJ2-2; 9 bases match TRBD2. CDR3 size: 15 residues. Germline V lookup: CDR1 WSHSY, CDR2 SAAADI. Trimming cost V 6 bases and J 1 base; bases outside gene matches: 3.

The V call is TRBV25-1, the J call TRBJ1-6; unclear D gene. V shed 5 bases and J shed 7 bases, with 9 bases lying between them. Germline lookup yields CDR1 MGHDK and CDR2 SYGVNS. The CDR3 length is 13 residues. This CDR3 is CASSPRLNSPLHF. CDR3 DNA: TGTGCCAGCAGTCCTAGACTGAATTCACCCCTCCACTTT.

The chain couples TRBV30 to TRBJ2-7; D not resolved. Germline CDR1 and CDR2: GTSNPN and SVGIG (reference sequence). With 0 bases removed from V and 2 bases from J, the gap between germline ends came to 8 bases. The CDR3 length is 13 residues. CDR3 sequence reads: CAWSVRWAYEQYF. CDR3 in DNA: TGTGCCTGGAGTGTACGTTGGGCCTACGAGCAGTACTTC.

This clone was seen a handful of times. V is TRBV27 and J is TRBJ2-1; D unclear. V was clipped by 5 bases and J by 1 base, with 12 bases between them. Germline V gene lookup returns CDR1 MNHEY and CDR2 SMNVEV (reference sequence). The CDR3 runs 15 residues. This CDR3 reads CASSPLGLSYNEQFF. CDR3 DNA: TGTGCCAGCAGTCCCCTAGGGCTGTCCTACAATGAGCAGTTCTTC.

The chain is built from TRBV24-1 and TRBJ2-3, with 13 bases lining up with TRBD2. Germline CDR1 KGHDR, CDR2 SFDVKD. After removal of 4 bases from V and 3 bases from J, the junction contained 3 bases not matched to a gene. The CDR3 totals 16 residues. DNA for the CDR3: TGTGCCACCAGTGAGAGGACTAGCGGGAGAACAGATACGCAGTATTTT. Translation gives CATSERTSGRTDTQYF.

This clone was seen only once. The genes are TRBV7-8 and TRBJ1-6, with 11 bases aligning to TRBD1. Germline trimming cut 2 bases from V and 9 bases from J; bases unmatched to any gene: 6. Germline-derived CDR1 and CDR2 are SGHVS and FQNEAQ. The CDR3 is made up of 16 amino acids. Written as DNA, the CDR3 is TGTGCCAGCAGCTTATCCCGGACAGGGGGCTTTTCACCCCTCCACTTT. It codes for CASSLSRTGGFSPLHF.

The chain employs TRBV5-5 and TRBJ2-5; either TRBD1 or TRBD2 may fit D (5 bases each). The ends were cut back, 0 bases at V and 6 bases at J, with 21 bases in the middle. The germline V gene encodes CDR1 SGHKS and CDR2 YYEKEE (reference sequence). This CDR3 region has 17 residues. In DNA, the CDR3 is TGTGCCAGCAGCTTGGGGGCAGGGAACATCGGGGTAAAGACCCAGTACTTC. This encodes CASSLGAGNIGVKTQYF.

The CDR3 here is CASSVVGGVDTGELFF. The CDR3 DNA sequence: TGTGCCAGCAGCGTAGTAGGGGGGGTAGACACCGGGGAGCTGTTTTTT. The chain employs TRBV9 and TRBJ2-2; D perhaps matches TRBD2 (7 bases). Germline assignment: CDR1 SGDLS and CDR2 YYNGEE. V was trimmed by 0 bases and J by 3 bases, leaving 12 bases between them. The CDR3 runs 16 residues.

The rearrangement joins TRBV5-6 to TRBJ2-7; D assignment may be TRBD1 or TRBD2 (5 bases each). Per germline, CDR1 SGHDT and CDR2 YYEEEE. Trimming removed 4 bases at V and 0 bases at J, with 17 bases between. The CDR3 spans 16 residues. The CDR3 DNA reads TGTGCCAGCAGCCAAACTCGGGACGGTAACTCCTACGAGCAGTACTTC. Amino acids: CASSQTRDGNSYEQYF.

The chain has TRBV19 and TRBJ2-2, with D perhaps given as TRBD1 or TRBD2 (5 bases each). The CDR3 is made up of 15 amino acids. With 5 bases removed from V and 0 bases from J, the gap between germline ends came to 10 bases. In germline, CDR1 is LNHDA, CDR2 SQIVND (reference sequence). For the CDR3, the DNA is TGTGCCAGTAGTGGGGGACCTGCGAACACCGGGGAGCTGTTTTTT. This sequence encodes CASSGGPANTGELFF. The full variable domain, with the rest looked up from reference TRBV19 and TRBJ2-2, is DGGITQSPKYLFRKEGQNVTLSCEQNLNHDAMYWYRQDPGQGLRLIYYSQIVNDFQKGDIAEGYSVSREKKESFPLTVTSAQKNPTAFYLCASSGGPANTGELFFGEGSRLTVL.

V usage is TRBV30 and J usage is TRBJ2-5; the D gene is possibly TRBD1 (6 bases). Germline V gene data show CDR1 as GTSNPN and CDR2 as SVGIG (reference sequence). This CDR3 spans 13 amino acids. With 5 bases removed from V and 5 bases from J, the gap between germline ends came to 15 bases. CDR3 nucleotides: TGTGCCTGGCGCCAAGGGGGTGGTGAGACCCAGTACTTC. Its protein product is CAWRQGGGETQYF.

The rearrangement uses TRBV7-9 and TRBJ1-1; no clear D gene. Trimming removed 2 bases at V and 6 bases at J, with 7 bases between. Germline CDR1 SEHNR, CDR2 FQNEAQ (reference sequence). This CDR3 region has 12 residues. The CDR3 coding sequence is TGTGCCAGCAGCTTAAGAAGGGCTGAAGCTTTCTTT. Its protein product is CASSLRRAEAFF.

The gene calls are TRBV10-3 and TRBJ2-3; TRBD2 matches 12 bases. The germline V gene has CDR1 ENHRY and CDR2 SYGVKD. The V and J ends lost 6 bases and 2 bases, in that order; junction bases with no gene match: 6. This CDR3 is 16 amino acids long. CDR3 region: CAIRATSGGHTDTQYF. The CDR3 DNA reads TGTGCCATCAGGGCGACTAGCGGGGGTCACACAGATACGCAGTATTTT.

The chain combines TRBV4-2 with TRBJ2-7; 8 bases agree with TRBD2. The CDR3 is made up of 15 amino acids. Germline V CDR1 and CDR2: LGHNA, YNFKEQ. With 3 bases clipped from V and 4 bases from J, the junction kept 8 bases outside the gene matches. This CDR3 is CASSHTSGSEYEQYF. CDR3 nucleotides: TGTGCCAGCAGCCACACCAGCGGGAGTGAATACGAGCAGTACTTC.

The gene calls are TRBV28 and TRBJ2-7, with 12 bases lining up with TRBD2. CDR1 and CDR2 from the germline V gene are MDHEN and SYDVKM. The trim removed 3 bases at V and 6 bases at J, leaving 12 bases unmatched. The CDR3 is made up of 17 amino acids. The chain's CDR3 is CASSLPAAASGRAEQYF. For the CDR3, the DNA is TGTGCCAGCAGTTTGCCTGCTGCGGCTAGCGGGAGGGCCGAGCAGTACTTC.

The table lists this clone with a few counts. The J gene is TRBJ1-2, the V gene TRBV25-1; no reliable D call. This CDR3 comprises 12 residues. V lost 4 bases and J 6 bases, leaving 9 bases between the germline ends. Germline lookup yields CDR1 MGHDK and CDR2 SYGVNS. CDR3 amino acids: CASSVVSDGYTF. The CDR3 nucleotides are TGTGCCAGCAGTGTGGTATCCGATGGCTACACCTTC.

V is TRBV28 and J is TRBJ2-1; 10 bases map to TRBD2. V dropped 10 bases and J dropped 3; count of bases not matched to a gene: 12. The CDR3 has 16 residues. The germline V gene has CDR1 MDHEN and CDR2 SYDVKM. The CDR3 coding sequence is TGTGCCACCACCCTGTTAGCGGGAGGTTACTACAATGAGCAGTTCTTC. Its protein is CATTLLAGGYYNEQFF.

The chain carries TRBV7-8 and TRBJ2-1; 11 bases line up with TRBD2. Germline CDR1 and CDR2: SGHVS and FQNEAQ. CDR3 length: 17 residues. Trimming took 5 bases from V and 5 from J; bases not matched to a gene: 11. CDR3 sequence: CASSHRRLAGSHNEQFF. The DNA for the CDR3 is TGTGCCAGCAGCCACCGACGACTAGCGGGGAGCCACAATGAGCAGTTCTTC.

The rearrangement links TRBV18 to TRBJ1-4; D is unclear. V was clipped by 1 base and J by 2 bases, with 11 bases between them. This CDR3 spans 16 amino acids. Per the germline V gene, CDR1 is KGHSH and CDR2 is LQKENI. Written as DNA, the CDR3 is TGTGCCAGCTCACCACGTACAGCGGGGACTAATGAAAAACTGTTTTTT. Its protein product is CASSPRTAGTNEKLFF.

The rearrangement joins TRBV5-5 to TRBJ1-1, with D possibly being TRBD1 (5 bases). Trimming removed 5 bases from V and 0 bases from J, with 17 bases in between. The CDR3 covers 16 residues. Germline V gene lookup returns CDR1 SGHKS and CDR2 YYEKEE (reference sequence). CDR3 region: CASSSISGTLNTEAFF. The CDR3 region has the DNA TGTGCCAGCAGTTCCATCTCCGGGACTTTGAACACTGAAGCTTTCTTT.